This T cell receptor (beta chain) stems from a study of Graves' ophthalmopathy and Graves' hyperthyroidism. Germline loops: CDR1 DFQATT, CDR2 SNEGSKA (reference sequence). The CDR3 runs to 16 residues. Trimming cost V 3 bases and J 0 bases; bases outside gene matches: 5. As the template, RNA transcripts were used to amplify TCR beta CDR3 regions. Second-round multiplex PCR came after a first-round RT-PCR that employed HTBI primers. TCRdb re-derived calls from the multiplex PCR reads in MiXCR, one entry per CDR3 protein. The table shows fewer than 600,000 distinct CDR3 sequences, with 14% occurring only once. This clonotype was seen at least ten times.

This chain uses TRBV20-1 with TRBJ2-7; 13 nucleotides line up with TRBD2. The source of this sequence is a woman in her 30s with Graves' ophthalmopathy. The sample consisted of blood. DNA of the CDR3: TGCAGTGCTAGGGCACTAGCGGGAGGGCTCTCCTACGAGCAGTACTTC. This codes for CSARALAGGLSYEQYF.